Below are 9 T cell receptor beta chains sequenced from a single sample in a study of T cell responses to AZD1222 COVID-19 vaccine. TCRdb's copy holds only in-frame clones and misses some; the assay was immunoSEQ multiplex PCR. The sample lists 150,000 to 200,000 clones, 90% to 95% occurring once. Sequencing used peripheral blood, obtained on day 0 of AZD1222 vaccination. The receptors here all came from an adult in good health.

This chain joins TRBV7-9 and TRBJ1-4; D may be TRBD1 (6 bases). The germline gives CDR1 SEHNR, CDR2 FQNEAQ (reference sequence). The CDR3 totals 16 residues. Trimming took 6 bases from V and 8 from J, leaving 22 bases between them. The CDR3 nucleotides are TGTGCCAGCAGATTCGGGGGGGCGTCCCCAAGGGAAAAACTGTTTTTT. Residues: CASRFGGASPREKLFF.

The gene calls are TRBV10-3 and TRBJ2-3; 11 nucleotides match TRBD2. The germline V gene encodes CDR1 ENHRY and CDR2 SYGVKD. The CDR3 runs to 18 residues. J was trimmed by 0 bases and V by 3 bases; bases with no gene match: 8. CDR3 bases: TGTGCCATCAGTGATCTAAGACTAGCGGGGCCCAGCACAGATACGCAGTATTTT. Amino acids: CAISDLRLAGPSTDTQYF.

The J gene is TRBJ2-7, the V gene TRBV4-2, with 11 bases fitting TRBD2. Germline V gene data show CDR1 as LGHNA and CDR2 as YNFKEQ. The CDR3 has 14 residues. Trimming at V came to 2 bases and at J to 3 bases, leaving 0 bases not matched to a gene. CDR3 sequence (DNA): TGTGCCAGCAGCCAAACTAGCGGGAGCTACGAGCAGTACTTC. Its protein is CASSQTSGSYEQYF.

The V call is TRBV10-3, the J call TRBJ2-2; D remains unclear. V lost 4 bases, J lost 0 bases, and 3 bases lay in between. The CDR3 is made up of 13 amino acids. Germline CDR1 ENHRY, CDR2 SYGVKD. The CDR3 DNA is TGTGCCATCAGTGCACCGAACACCGGGGAGCTGTTTTTT. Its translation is CAISAPNTGELFF.

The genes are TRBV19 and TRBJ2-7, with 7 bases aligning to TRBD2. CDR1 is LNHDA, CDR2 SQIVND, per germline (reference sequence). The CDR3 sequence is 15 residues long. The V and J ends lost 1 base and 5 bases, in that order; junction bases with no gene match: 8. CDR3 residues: CASSIVGEGLDEQYF. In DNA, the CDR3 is TGTGCCAGTAGTATAGTGGGGGAGGGCCTGGACGAGCAGTACTTC.

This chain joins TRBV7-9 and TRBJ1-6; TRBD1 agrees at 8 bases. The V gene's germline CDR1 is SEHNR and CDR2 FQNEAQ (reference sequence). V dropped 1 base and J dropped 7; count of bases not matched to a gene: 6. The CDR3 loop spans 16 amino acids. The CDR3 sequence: CASSLDQGAWNSPLHF. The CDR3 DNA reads TGTGCCAGCAGCTTAGATCAGGGGGCTTGGAATTCACCCCTCCACTTT. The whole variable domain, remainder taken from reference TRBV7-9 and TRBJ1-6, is DTGVSQNPRHKITKRGQNVTFRCDPISEHNRLYWYRQTLGQGPEFLTYFQNEAQLEKSRLLSDRFSAERPKGSFSTLEIQRTEQGDSAMYLCASSLDQGAWNSPLHFGNGTRLTVT.

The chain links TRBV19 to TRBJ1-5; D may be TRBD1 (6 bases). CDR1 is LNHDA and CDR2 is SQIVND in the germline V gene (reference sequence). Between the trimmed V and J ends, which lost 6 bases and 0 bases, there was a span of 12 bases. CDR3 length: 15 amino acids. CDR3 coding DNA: TGTGCCAGTAGGTCTCTACAGGGTAGCAATCAGCCCCAGCATTTT. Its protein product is CASRSLQGSNQPQHF.

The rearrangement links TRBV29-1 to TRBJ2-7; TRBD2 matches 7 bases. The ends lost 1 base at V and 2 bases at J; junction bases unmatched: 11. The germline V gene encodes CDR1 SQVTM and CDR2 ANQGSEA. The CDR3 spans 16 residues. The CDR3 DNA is TGCAGCGTTGAAGGCCGAGGCCGACTAGCTGCCTACGAGCAGTACTTC. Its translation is CSVEGRGRLAAYEQYF.

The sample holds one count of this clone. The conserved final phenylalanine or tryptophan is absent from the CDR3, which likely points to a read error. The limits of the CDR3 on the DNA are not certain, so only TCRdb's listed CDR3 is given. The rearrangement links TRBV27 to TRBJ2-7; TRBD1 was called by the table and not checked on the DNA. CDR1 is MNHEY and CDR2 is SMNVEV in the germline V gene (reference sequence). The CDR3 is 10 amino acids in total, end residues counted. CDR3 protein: CASSPGQVII.